One sample yielded the 21 T cell receptor beta chains listed below, sequenced in a study of cytomegalovirus exposure and HLA in healthy donors. PCR was performed using 60 Vbeta and 13 Jbeta primers. Libraries were prepared by immunoSEQ multiplex PCR; TCRdb keeps only in-frame clonotypes and omits some of them. In the table there are some 57,000 clones, less than 70% of which are singletons. The sample consisted of PBMCs. The receptor set was obtained from a human donor in good health.

This sequence joins TRBV5-4 and TRBJ2-3; tentative D call: TRBD1 (5 bases). The CDR3 has 14 amino acids. Germline loops: CDR1 SGHNT, CDR2 YYREEE (reference sequence). V lost 1 base, J lost 2 bases, and 8 bases lay in between. CDR3 sequence: CASSLQGSTDTQYF. DNA for the CDR3: TGTGCCAGCAGCTTGCAGGGTTCCACAGATACGCAGTATTTT.

V usage is TRBV7-2 and J usage is TRBJ1-2; D gene ambiguous. V gave up 5 bases and J gave up 3 bases, with 4 bases separating them. CDR1 SGHTA and CDR2 FQGNSA come from the germline V gene. The CDR3 has 11 residues. DNA of the CDR3: TGTGCCAGCAGCCCAGACTATGGCTACACCTTC. Its translation is CASSPDYGYTF.

The genes are TRBV29-1 and TRBJ2-7, with D tentatively TRBD2 (5 bases). The CDR3 spans 12 residues. V lost 7 bases, J lost 5 bases, and 15 bases lay in between. Germline loops: CDR1 SQVTM, CDR2 ANQGSEA. The CDR3 region has the DNA TGCAGCGCCAAAGGGAGCTTCGACGAGCAGTACTTC. This codes for CSAKGSFDEQYF.

The V gene is TRBV5-1, the J gene TRBJ1-2, with TRBD1 matching 9 bases. CDR3 length equals 13 residues. The V segment lost 5 bases and the J segment 4 bases; nucleotides outside the gene matches: 3. Per germline, CDR1 SGHRS and CDR2 YFSETQ. This CDR3 reads CASSPGQGYGYTF. The DNA of the CDR3 is TGCGCCAGCAGTCCGGGACAGGGCTATGGCTACACCTTC.

To note about this clone: At one boundary the junction diverges from the germline segment, which might be a read error. V gene TRBV14 combines with J gene TRBJ2-6; a weak D match, TRBD1 (5 bases). The germline CDR1 and CDR2 sequences are SGHDN and FVKESK. The CDR3 is made up of 15 amino acids. The CDR3 DNA reads TGTGCCAGCAGCCACCACCGCTCTGGGGCCAATGTCCTGACTTTC. Its translation is CASSHHRSGANVLTF.

The chain has TRBV29-1 and TRBJ2-1; 9 nucleotides align to TRBD1. The CDR3 covers 12 residues. Germline V lookup: CDR1 SQVTM, CDR2 ANQGSEA. CDR3 loop: CSTGTGNNEQFF. In DNA, the CDR3 is TGCAGTACCGGGACAGGGAACAATGAGCAGTTCTTC.

The CDR3 DNA is TGCGCCAGCAGCTTCGAGGGTTACAATGAGCAGTTCTTC. Amino acids: CASSFEGYNEQFF. J is TRBJ2-1 and V is TRBV5-1; D is perhaps TRBD2 (5 bases). The CDR3 runs to 13 residues. Trimming took off 2 bases at V and 4 bases at J, with 7 bases between the two ends. The germline gives CDR1 SGHRS, CDR2 YFSETQ.

V usage is TRBV18 and J usage is TRBJ2-1, with D perhaps matching TRBD2 (7 bases). This CDR3 is 17 amino acids long. CDR1 is KGHSH and CDR2 is LQKENI in the germline V gene. Trimming removed 3 bases at V and 4 bases at J, with 19 bases between. This CDR3 is CASSPRSGGGPYNEQFF. CDR3 bases: TGTGCCAGCTCACCCCGCTCCGGCGGGGGCCCTTACAATGAGCAGTTCTTC.

This clone was seen only a few times. This sequence joins TRBV9 and TRBJ2-3; D may be TRBD2 (5 bases). The CDR3 sequence is 12 residues long. Germline assignment: CDR1 SGDLS and CDR2 YYNGEE. The V end was cut by 6 bases, the J end by 5 bases, with 10 bases between. CDR3 loop: CASTGVGDTQYF. The CDR3 DNA reads TGTGCCAGCACCGGGGTCGGAGATACGCAGTATTTT.

The chain employs TRBV20-1 and TRBJ2-1, with D tentatively TRBD2 (5 bases). The length of the CDR3 is 11 residues. V was pared by 2 bases and J by 9 bases, with 8 bases between. Germline lookup yields CDR1 DFQATT and CDR2 SNEGSKA (reference sequence). The CDR3: CSARIGSEQFF. The CDR3 coding sequence is TGCAGTGCTAGAATAGGGAGTGAGCAGTTCTTC.

The chain joins TRBV7-2 to TRBJ2-2, with TRBD1 matching 8 bases. The length of the CDR3 is 15 residues. CDR1 SGHTA and CDR2 FQGNSA come from the germline V gene. The V gene end was trimmed by 3 bases and the J gene end by 5 bases; junction bases not matched to a gene: 5. The CDR3: CASSFRTGRTGELFF. CDR3 DNA sequence: TGTGCCAGCAGCTTCCGGACAGGGAGAACCGGGGAGCTGTTTTTT.

This CDR3 is CASSLQDRSSYNSPLHF. DNA for the CDR3: TGCGCCAGCAGCTTGCAGGACAGGAGCTCCTATAATTCACCCCTCCACTTT. The genes are TRBV5-1 and TRBJ1-6; TRBD1 matches at 7 bases. The trim removed 1 base at V and 0 bases at J, leaving 4 bases unmatched. The CDR3 extends over 17 amino acids. Germline lookup yields CDR1 SGHRS and CDR2 YFSETQ.

This chain joins TRBV7-8 and TRBJ2-7; D is possibly TRBD2 (5 bases). CDR1 SGHVS and CDR2 FQNEAQ come from the germline V gene. The CDR3 runs 14 residues. V was clipped by 2 bases and J by 0 bases, with 8 bases between them. The CDR3 here is CASSLLTSSYEQYF. CDR3 in DNA: TGTGCCAGCAGCTTACTTACTAGCTCCTACGAGCAGTACTTC.

This clone has more than one count but fewer than ten. The gene calls are TRBV30 and TRBJ1-1; D gene ambiguous. Germline V gives CDR1 GTSNPN, CDR2 SVGIG (reference sequence). The ends were cut back, 2 bases at V and 4 bases at J, with 11 bases in the middle. The CDR3 sequence is 13 residues long. This CDR3 reads CAWSPDPGTEAFF. As DNA, the CDR3 is TGTGCCTGGAGTCCTGACCCGGGCACTGAAGCTTTCTTT.

The genes are TRBV5-6 and TRBJ1-5; D perhaps matches TRBD1 (5 bases). The germline CDR1 and CDR2 sequences are SGHDT and YYEEEE. Deletions cut 0 bases from V and 4 bases from J, with 8 bases between. This CDR3 has 14 amino acids. As DNA, the CDR3 is TGTGCCAGCAGCTTGGAGGGGAGGAATCAGCCCCAGCATTTT. This translates into CASSLEGRNQPQHF.

V usage is TRBV5-8 and J usage is TRBJ2-3; possible D gene TRBD1, 6 bases. Germline V gene data show CDR1 as SGHTS and CDR2 as YDEGEE. V was trimmed by 5 bases and J by 4 bases, leaving 11 bases between them. The CDR3 is made up of 13 amino acids. The CDR3 here is CASSPPGADTQYF. The DNA of the CDR3 is TGTGCCAGCAGTCCCCCAGGGGCAGATACGCAGTATTTT. Full variable domain (rest looked up from reference TRBV5-8 and TRBJ2-3): EAGVTQSPTHLIKTRGQQATLRCSPISGHTSVYWYQQALGLGLQFLLWYDEGEERNRGNFPPRFSGRQFPNYSSELNVNALELEDSALYLCASSPPGADTQYFGPGTRLTVL.

V and J are TRBV4-3 and TRBJ1-2; perhaps TRBD1 as D (6 bases). The CDR3 sequence is 17 residues long. In germline, CDR1 is LGHNA, CDR2 YSLEER. Trimming took off 0 bases at V and 6 bases at J, with 20 bases between the two ends. This CDR3 is CASSQEVSGAYRDGYTF. CDR3 bases: TGCGCCAGCAGCCAAGAGGTCTCAGGGGCCTACAGAGATGGCTACACCTTC.

The gene calls are TRBV5-1 and TRBJ1-2; TRBD1 agrees at 7 bases. Germline CDR1 SGHRS, CDR2 YFSETQ. The CDR3 consists of 13 residues. With 6 bases clipped from V and 2 bases from J, the junction kept 4 bases outside the gene matches. Written as DNA, the CDR3 is TGCGCCAGCACCCCGGGACAGAACTATGGCTACACCTTC. Its translation: CASTPGQNYGYTF. Looking up the rest from reference TRBV5-1 and TRBJ1-2 gives the full variable domain: KAGVTQTPRYLIKTRGQQVTLSCSPISGHRSVSWYQQTPGQGLQFLFEYFSETQRNKGNFPGRFSGRQFSNSRSEMNVSTLELGDSALYLCASTPGQNYGYTFGSGTRLTVV.

The chain combines TRBV10-3 with TRBJ1-1; possibly TRBD1 for D (6 bases). V shed 2 bases and J shed 6 bases, with 13 bases lying between them. CDR1 is ENHRY and CDR2 is SYGVKD in the germline V gene. The CDR3 covers 14 residues. CDR3 nucleotide sequence: TGTGCCATCAGTGAGAACAGGGATAACGCTGAAGCTTTCTTT. It translates to CAISENRDNAEAFF.

This chain links TRBV5-4 with TRBJ2-5, with D unresolved. V gave up 2 bases and J gave up 4 bases, with 3 bases separating them. Germline values: CDR1 SGHNT, CDR2 YYREEE (reference sequence). The CDR3 has 11 residues. CDR3 sequence (DNA): TGTGCCAGCAGCTTCGGAGAGACCCAGTACTTC. Its protein is CASSFGETQYF.

This clone was seen a few times. This chain joins TRBV7-3 and TRBJ2-3; TRBD1 matches 8 bases. J was trimmed by 4 bases and V by 2 bases; bases with no gene match: 2. The CDR3 is 14 residues long. Germline CDR1 and CDR2: SGHTA and FQGTGA. The CDR3 coding sequence is TGTGCCAGCAGCTTAGGACAGGGACCAGATACGCAGTATTTT. Its translation: CASSLGQGPDTQYF.